The next 21 T cell receptor beta chains were all read from a single sample in a study of T cell repertoires in cytomegalovirus infection. These TCRs are of unknown antigen specificity. TCRdb itself ran the reads through MiXCR, one entry per CDR3 protein. The sample includes 380,000 or so distinct CDR3 sequences, about a third of them seen just once. Specimen: cultured PBMCs, collected from culture after CMV antigen stimulation. The receptors were gathered from a human donor in good health (CMV status not recorded). Some clones in this sample may be carry-over from other donors' samples.

This clonotype was picked up a small number of times. The chain carries TRBV29-1 and TRBJ1-5, with D possibly TRBD1 on 6 matching bases. V was trimmed by 4 bases and J by 4 bases, leaving 11 bases between them. This CDR3 region has 13 residues. The germline CDR1 and CDR2 sequences are SQVTM and ANQGSEA. The CDR3 spells CSVGHRVNQPQHF. In DNA, the CDR3 is TGCAGCGTTGGGCACAGGGTTAATCAGCCCCAGCATTTT.

This sequence joins TRBV6-1 and TRBJ1-2; 8 bases agree with TRBD1. The V segment lost 6 bases and the J segment 8 bases; nucleotides outside the gene matches: 8. Germline V gene sequence: CDR1 MNHNS, CDR2 SASEGT. This CDR3 is built from 13 residues. The CDR3 sequence is CASRDTGGGGYTF. CDR3 sequence (DNA): TGTGCCAGCAGAGATACAGGGGGTGGAGGCTACACCTTC.

The sample holds a few counts of this clonotype. The genes are TRBV7-2 and TRBJ2-6; no reliable D call. This CDR3 contains 16 residues. CDR1 and CDR2 (germline): SGHTA, FQGNSA. Trimming pared 6 bases from V and 2 bases from J, leaving 14 bases between. The CDR3, as DNA: TGTGCCAGCAGTCTCATCCCCCCTCCTGGGGCCAACGTCCTGACTTTC. Protein sequence: CASSLIPPPGANVLTF.

This chain joins TRBV7-8 and TRBJ1-1; D is possibly TRBD1 (6 bases). V was pared by 5 bases and J by 6 bases, with 16 bases between. Germline values: CDR1 SGHVS, CDR2 FQNEAQ. The CDR3 totals 14 residues. CDR3 sequence: CASSTDSPGPEAFF. DNA of the CDR3: TGTGCCAGCAGCACGGACAGTCCTGGACCTGAAGCTTTCTTT.

This clonotype appeared a few times. This sequence joins TRBV12-3 or TRBV12-4 and TRBJ2-5; D is uncertain. Trimming took off 2 bases at V and 3 bases at J, with 16 bases between the two ends. The CDR3 totals 16 residues. The DNA of the CDR3 is TGTGCCAGCAGTTTAATCTCGTTGACGGTAGAAGAGACCCAGTACTTC. Translated, it gives CASSLISLTVEETQYF.

In this sample, this clonotype turned up many times. The genes are TRBV14 and TRBJ2-1, with 7 bases identical to TRBD2. The CDR3 consists of 17 residues. V trimming: 0 bases; J trimming: 4 bases; junction bases outside the gene matches: 9. CDR1 is SGHDN, CDR2 FVKESK, per germline. CDR3 protein: CASSQDLLRGRYNEQFF. The CDR3 DNA reads as TGTGCCAGCAGCCAAGATTTGTTGCGCGGGAGATACAATGAGCAGTTCTTC.

Points on this clonotype: Its ends do not fully match the called genes, so a read error is possible. The chain recombines TRBV7-2 with TRBJ1-5; D might be TRBD1 (5 bases). Looked up from germline, CDR1 is SGHTA and CDR2 is FQGNSA. The CDR3 covers 14 residues. The CDR3 region is CASSPAGMRQPQRF. The CDR3 DNA reads TGTGCCAGCAGCCCAGCAGGGATGAGACAGCCCCAGCGTTTT.

Ten or more counts support this clonotype. V and J are TRBV7-8 and TRBJ1-3; D uncertain. V lost 5 bases, J lost 1 base, and 24 bases lay in between. Per germline, CDR1 SGHVS and CDR2 FQNEAQ. The CDR3 runs to 19 residues. CDR3 amino acids: CASSRTTQTDGRSGNTIYF. As DNA, the CDR3 is TGTGCCAGCAGCCGAACTACCCAAACGGACGGAAGATCTGGAAACACCATATATTTT.

This clonotype was seen ten or more times. The V gene is TRBV7-9, the J gene TRBJ1-5, with D hard to call. CDR1 and CDR2 from the germline V gene are SEHNR and FQNEAQ (reference sequence). V gave up 5 bases and J gave up 4 bases, with 12 bases separating them. This CDR3 has 14 residues. CDR3 residues: CASSHPGDNQPQHF. CDR3 sequence (DNA): TGTGCCAGCAGCCACCCGGGAGATAATCAGCCCCAGCATTTT.

The chain recombines TRBV7-3 with TRBJ2-7; 8 bases match TRBD1. Germline V lookup: CDR1 SGHTA, CDR2 FQGTGA. V lost 2 bases and J lost 4; bases outside the gene matches: 10. There are 16 residues in the CDR3. In nucleotides, the CDR3 is TGTGCCAGCAGCTTAGGACCGAGACAGGGGCCTTACGAGCAGTACTTC. Its protein product is CASSLGPRQGPYEQYF.

This chain joins TRBV28 and TRBJ2-7; a possible D gene is TRBD1 (6 bases). Deletions cut 3 bases from V and 4 bases from J, with 16 bases between. Per the germline V gene, CDR1 is MDHEN and CDR2 is SYDVKM. The CDR3 sequence is 15 residues long. Written as DNA, the CDR3 is TGTGCCAGCAGTTTTCTCACAACAGGGTTTTACGAGCAGTACTTC. Translation: CASSFLTTGFYEQYF.

The rearrangement uses TRBV6-2 or TRBV6-3 and TRBJ2-7; D possibly corresponds to TRBD2 (6 bases). The CDR3 spans 15 residues. Per germline, CDR1 MNHEY and CDR2 SVGEGT. The V end was cut by 6 bases, the J end by 3 bases, with 18 bases between. The CDR3 loop is CASSPMGGGSYEQYV. In DNA form, the CDR3 reads TGTGCCAGCAGCCCTATGGGGGGAGGCAGCTACGAGCAGTACGTC.

This clonotype has just a few counts. V gene TRBV4-1 combines with J gene TRBJ2-7, with 7 bases lining up with TRBD1. Germline V gene lookup returns CDR1 MGHRA and CDR2 YSYEKL. The V gene end was trimmed by 0 bases and the J gene end by 3 bases; junction bases not matched to a gene: 2. The CDR3 extends over 14 amino acids. The CDR3 DNA follows: TGCGCCAGCAGCCAAGAGACAGGGCGCTACGAGCAGTACTTC. It yields the protein CASSQETGRYEQYF.

This clonotype was counted a few times. This chain joins TRBV7-2 and TRBJ2-1; 7 bases align to TRBD2. The CDR3 spans 18 residues. Germline V gives CDR1 SGHTA, CDR2 FQGNSA. J was trimmed by 1 base and V by 1 base; bases with no gene match: 10. The CDR3, as DNA: TGTGCCAGCAGCTTAGATGACAGCGGGATATCTTCCTACAATGAGCAGTTCTTC. Protein: CASSLDDSGISSYNEQFF.

This clonotype occurred many times. V and J are TRBV6-2 or TRBV6-3 and TRBJ2-7, with 9 bases identical to TRBD1. Germline V gene sequence: CDR1 MNHEY, CDR2 SVGEGT. The CDR3 length is 14 residues. The V segment lost 5 bases and the J segment 5 bases; nucleotides outside the gene matches: 7. CDR3 sequence: CASSDGQGSNEQYV. The CDR3, as DNA: TGTGCCAGCAGTGACGGACAGGGGAGTAACGAGCAGTACGTC.

This chain joins TRBV20-1 and TRBJ2-5; TRBD1 matches 9 bases. The ends lost 3 bases at V and 7 bases at J; junction bases unmatched: 6. CDR1 is DFQATT, CDR2 SNEGSKA, per germline (reference sequence). CDR3 length equals 13 residues. The CDR3 region is CSASRDRVPTQYF. The CDR3 coding sequence is TGCAGTGCTAGTCGGGACAGGGTTCCGACCCAGTACTTC.

The rearrangement links TRBV19 to TRBJ1-1, with D unresolved. The CDR3 extends over 14 amino acids. V dropped 7 bases and J dropped 1 base, with 13 bases sitting between them. Germline CDR1 reads LNHDA; CDR2 reads SQIVND (reference sequence). This chain's CDR3 is CASTDGGWNTEAFF. The DNA for the CDR3 is TGTGCCAGTACTGACGGTGGTTGGAACACTGAAGCTTTCTTT.

This clonotype was seen only a few times. The J gene is TRBJ2-1, the V gene TRBV10-3, with D uncertain. V lost 0 bases and J 0 bases, leaving 9 bases between the germline ends. This CDR3 has 16 amino acids. Germline V gene data show CDR1 as ENHRY and CDR2 as SYGVKD. The CDR3 bases are TGTGCCATCAGTGAGTCTGCCCTAAACTCCTACAATGAGCAGTTCTTC. It codes for CAISESALNSYNEQFF.

The DNA for the CDR3 is TGTGCCAGCAGTTACTCTACCAGGTCGCGCGTCACGGGCATTCAGTACTTC. Residues: CASSYSTRSRVTGIQYF. The chain has TRBV6-2 or TRBV6-3 and TRBJ2-4; D is unresolved. Trimming removed 0 bases at V and 9 bases at J, with 21 bases between. The CDR3 has 17 amino acids. Germline CDR1 and CDR2: MNHEY and SVGEGT.

This clonotype was picked up a small number of times. The DNA of the CDR3 is TGTGCCAGCGGACGGGACAGGGTCTTGAGAACTGAAGCTTTCTTT. Translating gives CASGRDRVLRTEAFF. The chain recombines TRBV7-9 with TRBJ1-1; 9 bases fit TRBD1. The ends lost 8 bases at V and 5 bases at J; junction bases unmatched: 12. Germline V gene data show CDR1 as SEHNR and CDR2 as FQNEAQ (reference sequence). This CDR3 is 15 amino acids long.

The chain uses TRBV4-1 and TRBJ2-1, with D perhaps TRBD1 or TRBD2 (5 bases each). The CDR3 spans 15 residues. Germline-derived CDR1 and CDR2 are MGHRA and YSYEKL. The germline V and J ends were trimmed by 0 bases and 8 bases, with 14 bases remaining between them. DNA of the CDR3: TGCGCCAGCAGCCAAGATAAAGGGGCCGGGGATGAGCAGTTCTTC. Amino acid sequence: CASSQDKGAGDEQFF.